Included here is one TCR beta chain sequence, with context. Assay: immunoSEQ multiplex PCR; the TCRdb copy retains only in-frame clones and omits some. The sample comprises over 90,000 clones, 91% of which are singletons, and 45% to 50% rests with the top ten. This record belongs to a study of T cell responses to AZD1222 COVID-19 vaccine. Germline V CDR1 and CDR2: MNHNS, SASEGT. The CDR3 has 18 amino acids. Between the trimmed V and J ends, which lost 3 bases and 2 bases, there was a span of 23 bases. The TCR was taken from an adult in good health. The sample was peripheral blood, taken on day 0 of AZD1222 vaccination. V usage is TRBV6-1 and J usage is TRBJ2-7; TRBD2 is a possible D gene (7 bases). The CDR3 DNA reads TGTGCCAGCAGTGACCGGGGGGCAGGATCGTCCACAACCTACGAGCAGTACTTC. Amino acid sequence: CASSDRGAGSSTTYEQYF.